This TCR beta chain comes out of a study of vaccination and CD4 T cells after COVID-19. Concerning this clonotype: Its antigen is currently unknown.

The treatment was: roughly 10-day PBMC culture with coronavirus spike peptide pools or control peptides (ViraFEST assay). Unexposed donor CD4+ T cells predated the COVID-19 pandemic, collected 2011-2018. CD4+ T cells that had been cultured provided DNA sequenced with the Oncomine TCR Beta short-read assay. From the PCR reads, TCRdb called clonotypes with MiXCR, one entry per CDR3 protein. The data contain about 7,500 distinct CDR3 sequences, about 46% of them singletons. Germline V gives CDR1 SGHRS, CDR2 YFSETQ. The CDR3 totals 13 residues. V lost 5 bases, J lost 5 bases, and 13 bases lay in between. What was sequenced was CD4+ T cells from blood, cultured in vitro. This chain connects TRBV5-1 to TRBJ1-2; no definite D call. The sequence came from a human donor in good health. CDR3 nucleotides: TGCGCCAGCAGTCCCGAGGAGTCTTATGGCTACACCTTC. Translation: CASSPEESYGYTF.